This T cell receptor beta chain was retrieved from a study of control samples from healthy donors and cancer patients. There are 16 residues in the CDR3. CDR1 LGHDT and CDR2 YNNKEL come from the germline V gene (reference sequence). V dropped 4 bases and J dropped 5 bases, with 19 bases sitting between them. TCRdb keeps only in-frame clones here, not all; method: immunoSEQ multiplex PCR. The top ten hold approximately 2.4% of the sample, which has about 52,000 clones, 95% seen once. This rearrangement joins TRBV3-1 (or the pseudogene TRBV3-2) to TRBJ2-3; D call uncertain. Source material: blood. The receptor comes from a man aged 30 to 39 in good health. The CDR3 sequence is CASSPQFPPNRDTQYF. DNA of the CDR3: TGTGCCAGCAGCCCCCAATTCCCCCCCAACCGAGATACGCAGTATTTT.